These T cell receptor beta chains were read from a single sample in a study of cytomegalovirus exposure and HLA in healthy donors. The method was immunoSEQ multiplex PCR; TCRdb's version includes in-frame clones alone and lacks a portion of them. The sample records 150,000 to 200,000 clones, about 83% being singletons. Specimen: PBMCs. Receptor source: a female donor in good health and CMV-seronegative. Each CDR3 is given with its conserved first and last residue. The order of the fields is V gene, J gene, CDR3 length, CDR3 protein.

v_gene: TRBV7-9
j_gene: TRBJ1-2
len: 14
CDR3aa: CASSLDAGGRGYTF

v_gene: TRBV7-2
j_gene: TRBJ1-5
len: 15
CDR3aa: CASSLAGRAHQPQHF

v_gene: TRBV12-5
j_gene: TRBJ1-2
len: 16
CDR3aa: CASGPRQGKYNYGYTF

v_gene: TRBV5-4
j_gene: TRBJ2-2
len: 19
CDR3aa: CASSSSVLAGGQGTGELFF

v_gene: TRBV18
j_gene: TRBJ2-1
len: 17
CDR3aa: CASSPLYPSGGVDEQFF

v_gene: TRBV7-9
j_gene: TRBJ2-7
len: 15
CDR3aa: CASSLARQGSYEQYF

v_gene: TRBV5-1
j_gene: TRBJ2-2
len: 16
CDR3aa: CASSLGGGSNTGELFF

v_gene: TRBV5-1
j_gene: TRBJ2-1
len: 14
CDR3aa: CASSSGTVGNEQFF

v_gene: TRBV28
j_gene: TRBJ2-1
len: 17
CDR3aa: CASSSPTPNTGDNEQFF

v_gene: TRBV7-6
j_gene: TRBJ2-3
len: 16
CDR3aa: CASSLGASGGTDTQYF

v_gene: TRBV11-3
j_gene: TRBJ2-7
len: 13
CDR3aa: CASSSQGSYEQYF

v_gene: TRBV6-1
j_gene: TRBJ1-2
len: 13
CDR3aa: CASRIKGAGGYTF

v_gene: TRBV9
j_gene: TRBJ1-2
len: 15
CDR3aa: CASSPRGGTLYGYTF

v_gene: TRBV28
j_gene: TRBJ1-3
len: 15
CDR3aa: CASSLPGSSGNTIYF

v_gene: TRBV25-1
j_gene: TRBJ1-2
len: 13
CDR3aa: CASSGDRGYGYTF

v_gene: TRBV5-5
j_gene: TRBJ2-7
len: 13
CDR3aa: CASSPPTPYEQYF

v_gene: TRBV5-1
j_gene: TRBJ1-4
len: 16
CDR3aa: CASSVANGPTNEKLFF

v_gene: TRBV6-4
j_gene: TRBJ2-5
len: 15
CDR3aa: CASSDNDQAQETQYF

v_gene: TRBV6-1
j_gene: TRBJ2-3
len: 14
CDR3aa: CASTEGGGAATQYF

v_gene: TRBV10-1
j_gene: TRBJ1-1
len: 16
CDR3aa: CASSPGPRRPNTEAFF

v_gene: TRBV19
j_gene: TRBJ2-7
len: 13
CDR3aa: CASSIQKNYEQYF

v_gene: TRBV19
j_gene: TRBJ1-2
len: 14
CDR3aa: CASSANRGQGGYTF

v_gene: TRBV19
j_gene: TRBJ1-5
len: 12
CDR3aa: CASSLRNQPQHF

v_gene: TRBV11-2
j_gene: TRBJ1-4
len: 13
CDR3aa: CASSPRPGGKLFF

v_gene: TRBV6-5
j_gene: TRBJ1-2
len: 13
CDR3aa: CASSYKNRDGYTF

v_gene: TRBV5-1
j_gene: TRBJ1-1
len: 14
CDR3aa: CASSSQKLNTEAFF

v_gene: TRBV18
j_gene: TRBJ1-1
len: 15
CDR3aa: CASSHGQLSNTEAFF

v_gene: TRBV27
j_gene: TRBJ2-7
len: 16
CDR3aa: CASSWRKDKKTYEQYF

v_gene: TRBV4-3
j_gene: TRBJ2-5
len: 15
CDR3aa: CASSQDEGQGETQYF

v_gene: TRBV6-6
j_gene: TRBJ1-4
len: 14
CDR3aa: CASSYSTESSRLFF

v_gene: TRBV4-2
j_gene: TRBJ2-1
len: 17
CDR3aa: CASSQEPSGGLYNEQFF

v_gene: TRBV5-5
j_gene: TRBJ2-1
len: 16
CDR3aa: CASSLQGLGTYNEQFF

v_gene: TRBV4-1
j_gene: TRBJ2-3
len: 16
CDR3aa: CASSPLGGASTDTQYF

v_gene: TRBV6-5
j_gene: TRBJ1-2
len: 13
CDR3aa: CASSYSQVHGYTF

v_gene: TRBV5-1
j_gene: TRBJ1-3
len: 15
CDR3aa: CASSLEGGVGNTIYF

v_gene: TRBV10-3
j_gene: TRBJ2-2
len: 15
CDR3aa: CAISEGTSNTGELFF

v_gene: TRBV2
j_gene: TRBJ2-7
len: 13
CDR3aa: CASKRDRVDEQYF

v_gene: TRBV2
j_gene: TRBJ1-1
len: 13
CDR3aa: CASTATRGTEAFF

v_gene: TRBV19
j_gene: TRBJ1-2
len: 11
CDR3aa: CASSLNYGYTF

v_gene: TRBV28
j_gene: TRBJ2-7
len: 15
CDR3aa: CASSLPPGTGDEQYF

v_gene: TRBV28
j_gene: TRBJ1-2
len: 12
CDR3aa: CASNRGQNGYTF

v_gene: TRBV7-8
j_gene: TRBJ2-7
len: 13
CDR3aa: CASSFPGNYEQYF

v_gene: TRBV7-2
j_gene: TRBJ2-1
len: 13
CDR3aa: CASSLQGLDEQFF

v_gene: TRBV28
j_gene: TRBJ2-7
len: 15
CDR3aa: CASSFTGDPSYEQYF

v_gene: TRBV5-1
j_gene: TRBJ1-4
len: 15
CDR3aa: CASSTPGQKNEKLFF

v_gene: TRBV5-1
j_gene: TRBJ1-5
len: 13
CDR3aa: CASSVYSNQPQHF